This TCR beta chain derives from a study of early T cells in non-severe SARS-CoV-2 infection. Study summary: Sequencing of unsorted whole blood was done on bulk RNA, leaving chains unpaired. Study results and limitations: Anti-spike CD8 responses were favored in VDJdb matching, and private and CD4 specificities were missed.

The table lists this clonotype with many counts. The antigen is undetermined. In the library, individual cDNA molecules carried attached unique molecular identifiers. TCRdb independently ran MiXCR on the 5' RACE reads; one entry per CDR3 protein. This table has 40,000 or so distinct CDR3 sequences, 5% to 6% appearing once. CDR1 KGHDR and CDR2 SFDVKD come from the germline V gene. The CDR3 loop spans 12 amino acids. The V gene lost 3 bases and the J gene lost 12 bases, with 10 bases spanning the gap. This sequence originates from an adult who was a healthcare worker with PCR-confirmed SARS-CoV-2 infection or an uninfected control (not recorded which). This specimen was whole blood, taken at baseline. This rearrangement joins TRBV24-1 to TRBJ1-4; TRBD1 might be the D (5 bases). CDR3 in amino acids: CATSDTQGQLFF. The CDR3 DNA reads as TGTGCCACCAGTGATACGCAGGGACAACTGTTTTTT.